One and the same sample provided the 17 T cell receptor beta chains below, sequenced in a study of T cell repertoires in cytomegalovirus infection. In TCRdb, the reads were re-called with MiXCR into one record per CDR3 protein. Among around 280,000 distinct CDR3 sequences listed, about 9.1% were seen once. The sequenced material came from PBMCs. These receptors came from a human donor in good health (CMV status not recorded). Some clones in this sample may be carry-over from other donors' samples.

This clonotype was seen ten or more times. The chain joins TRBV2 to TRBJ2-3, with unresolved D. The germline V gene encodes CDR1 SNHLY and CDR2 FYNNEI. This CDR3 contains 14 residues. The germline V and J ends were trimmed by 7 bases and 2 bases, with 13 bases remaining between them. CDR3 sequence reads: CASKSGSFTDTQYF. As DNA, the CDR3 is TGTGCCAGCAAGTCGGGCAGCTTCACAGATACGCAGTATTTT.

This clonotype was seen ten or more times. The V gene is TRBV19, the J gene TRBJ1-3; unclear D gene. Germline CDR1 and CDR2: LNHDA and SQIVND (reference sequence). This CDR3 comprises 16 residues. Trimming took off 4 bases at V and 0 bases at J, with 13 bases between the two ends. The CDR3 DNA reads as TGTGCCAGTAGTACCCTAATCTCGTTCTCTGGAAACACCATATATTTT. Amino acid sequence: CASSTLISFSGNTIYF.

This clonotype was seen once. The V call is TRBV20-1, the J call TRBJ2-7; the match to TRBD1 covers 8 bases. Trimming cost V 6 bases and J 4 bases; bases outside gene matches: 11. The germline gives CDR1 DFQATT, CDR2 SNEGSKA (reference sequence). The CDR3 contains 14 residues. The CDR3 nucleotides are TGCAGTGCCTCCACCGGGACAGGACAATACGAGCAGTACGTC. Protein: CSASTGTGQYEQYV.

The CDR3 DNA is TGCGCCAGCAGCCAAGATGGCGGGGGGGCTTTTGAGCAGTTCTTC. Amino acids: CASSQDGGGAFEQFF. The gene calls are TRBV4-3 and TRBJ2-1, with 9 bases matching TRBD2. This CDR3 is built from 15 residues. Trimming took 0 bases from V and 9 from J; bases not matched to a gene: 6. The germline gives CDR1 LGHNA, CDR2 YSLEER.

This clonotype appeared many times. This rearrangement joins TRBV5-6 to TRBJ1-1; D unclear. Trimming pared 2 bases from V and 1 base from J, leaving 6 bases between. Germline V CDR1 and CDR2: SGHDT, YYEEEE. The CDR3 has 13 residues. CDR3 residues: CASSFPENTEAFF. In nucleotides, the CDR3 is TGTGCCAGCAGCTTCCCGGAGAACACTGAAGCTTTCTTT. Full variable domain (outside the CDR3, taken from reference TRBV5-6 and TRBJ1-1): DAGVTQSPTHLIKTRGQQVTLRCSPKSGHDTVSWYQQALGQGPQFIFQYYEEEERQRGNFPDRFSGHQFPNYSSELNVNALLLGDSALYLCASSFPENTEAFFGQGTRLTVV.

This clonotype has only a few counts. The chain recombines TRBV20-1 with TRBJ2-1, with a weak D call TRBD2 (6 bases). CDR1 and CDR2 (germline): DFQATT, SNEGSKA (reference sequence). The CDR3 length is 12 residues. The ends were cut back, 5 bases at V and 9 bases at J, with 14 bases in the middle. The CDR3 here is CSAGPLAGEQFF. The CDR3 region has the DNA TGCAGTGCTGGGCCACTAGCCGGTGAGCAGTTCTTC.

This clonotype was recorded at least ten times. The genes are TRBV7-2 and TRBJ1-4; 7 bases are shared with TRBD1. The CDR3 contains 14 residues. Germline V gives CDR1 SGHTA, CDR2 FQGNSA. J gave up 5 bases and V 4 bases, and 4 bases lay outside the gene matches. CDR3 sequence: CASSSTGWNEKLFF. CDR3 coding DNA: TGTGCCAGCAGCTCGACAGGGTGGAATGAAAAACTGTTTTTT.

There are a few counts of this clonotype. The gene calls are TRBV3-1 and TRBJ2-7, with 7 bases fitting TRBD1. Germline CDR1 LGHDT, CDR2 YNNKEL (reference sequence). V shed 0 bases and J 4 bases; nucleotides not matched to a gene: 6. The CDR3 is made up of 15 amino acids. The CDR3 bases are TGTGCCAGCAGCCAAGAGGACAGGTACTCTTACGAGCAGTACTTC. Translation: CASSQEDRYSYEQYF.

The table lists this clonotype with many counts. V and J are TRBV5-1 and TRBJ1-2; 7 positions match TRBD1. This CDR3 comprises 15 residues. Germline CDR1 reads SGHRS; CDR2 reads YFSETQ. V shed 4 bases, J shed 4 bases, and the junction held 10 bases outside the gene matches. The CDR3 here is CASSTTGAGVYGYTF. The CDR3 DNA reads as TGCGCCAGCAGCACCACAGGGGCCGGGGTCTATGGCTACACCTTC.

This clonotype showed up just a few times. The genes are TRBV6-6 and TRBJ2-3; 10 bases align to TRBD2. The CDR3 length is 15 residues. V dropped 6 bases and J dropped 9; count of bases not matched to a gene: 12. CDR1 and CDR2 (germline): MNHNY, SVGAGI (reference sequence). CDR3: CASSHRLAGVGTQYF. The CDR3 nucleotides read TGTGCCAGCAGCCATCGGCTAGCGGGGGTGGGAACGCAGTATTTT.

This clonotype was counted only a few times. The CDR3 sequence is CSVGQGAFGQFF. The CDR3 nucleotides read TGCAGCGTCGGACAGGGGGCTTTTGGGCAGTTCTTC. V usage is TRBV29-1 and J usage is TRBJ2-1; TRBD1 matches at 11 bases. Germline V lookup: CDR1 SQVTM, CDR2 ANQGSEA. Losses at the gene ends were 6 bases for V and 12 bases for J; bases not matched to a gene: 7. The CDR3 runs 12 residues.

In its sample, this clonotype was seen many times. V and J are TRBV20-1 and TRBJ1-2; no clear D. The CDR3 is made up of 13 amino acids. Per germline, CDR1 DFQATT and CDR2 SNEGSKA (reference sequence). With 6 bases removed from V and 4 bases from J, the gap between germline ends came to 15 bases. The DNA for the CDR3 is TGCAGTGCGACCGGTTCGGTTCGCTATGGCTACACCTTC. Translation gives CSATGSVRYGYTF.

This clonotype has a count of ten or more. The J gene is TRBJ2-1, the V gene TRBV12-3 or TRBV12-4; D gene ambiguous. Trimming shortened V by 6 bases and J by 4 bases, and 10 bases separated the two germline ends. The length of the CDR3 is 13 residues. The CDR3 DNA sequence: TGTGCCAGCAGCGATGATATTTACAATGAGCAGTTCTTC. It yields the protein CASSDDIYNEQFF.

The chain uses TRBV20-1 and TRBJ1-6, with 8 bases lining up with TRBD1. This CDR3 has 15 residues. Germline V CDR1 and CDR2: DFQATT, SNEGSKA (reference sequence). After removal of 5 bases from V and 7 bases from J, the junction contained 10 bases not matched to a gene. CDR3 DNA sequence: TGCAGTGCTCCACCGGGACAGGCGATAAATTCACCCCTCCACTTT. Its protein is CSAPPGQAINSPLHF.

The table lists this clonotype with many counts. For the CDR3, the DNA is TGTGCCAGCAGTTTCAAGGGGGTGAATCAGCCCCAGCATTTT. Its translation is CASSFKGVNQPQHF. The V gene is TRBV27, the J gene TRBJ1-5; possibly TRBD1 for D (6 bases). Trimming pared 3 bases from V and 4 bases from J, leaving 10 bases between. CDR1 and CDR2 (germline): MNHEY, SMNVEV (reference sequence). This CDR3 comprises 14 residues.

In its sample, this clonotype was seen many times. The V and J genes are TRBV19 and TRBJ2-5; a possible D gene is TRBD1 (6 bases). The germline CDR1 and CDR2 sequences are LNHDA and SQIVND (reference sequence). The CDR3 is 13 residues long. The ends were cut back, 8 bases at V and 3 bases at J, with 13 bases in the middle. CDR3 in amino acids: CASRQGLEETQYF. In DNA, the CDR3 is TGTGCCAGTCGGCAGGGGTTGGAAGAGACCCAGTACTTC.

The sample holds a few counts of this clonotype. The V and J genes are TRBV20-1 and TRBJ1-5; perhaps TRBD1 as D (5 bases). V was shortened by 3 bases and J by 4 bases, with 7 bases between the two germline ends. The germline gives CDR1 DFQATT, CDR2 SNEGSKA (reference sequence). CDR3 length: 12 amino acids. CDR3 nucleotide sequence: TGCAGTGCTAGTTCAGGGAATCAGCCCCAGCATTTT. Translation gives CSASSGNQPQHF.